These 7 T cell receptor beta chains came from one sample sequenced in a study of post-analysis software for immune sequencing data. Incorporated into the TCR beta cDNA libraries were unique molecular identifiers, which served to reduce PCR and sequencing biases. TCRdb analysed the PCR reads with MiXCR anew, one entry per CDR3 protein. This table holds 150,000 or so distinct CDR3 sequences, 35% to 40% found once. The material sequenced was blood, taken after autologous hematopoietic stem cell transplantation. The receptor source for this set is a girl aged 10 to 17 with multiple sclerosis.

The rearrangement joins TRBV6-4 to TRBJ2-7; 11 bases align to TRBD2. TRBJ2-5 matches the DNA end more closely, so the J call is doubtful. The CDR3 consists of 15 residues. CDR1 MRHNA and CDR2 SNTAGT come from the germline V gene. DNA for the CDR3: TGTGCCAGCAGTGAAAGTAGCGGGAGGGGTGAGACCCAGTACTTC. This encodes CASSESSGRGETQYF.

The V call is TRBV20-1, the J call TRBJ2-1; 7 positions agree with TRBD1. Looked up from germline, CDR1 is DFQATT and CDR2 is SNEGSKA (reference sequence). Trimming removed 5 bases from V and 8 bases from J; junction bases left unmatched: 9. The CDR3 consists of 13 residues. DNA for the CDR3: TGCAGTGCTGATATTGACAGGGTCGATGAGCAGTTCTTC. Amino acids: CSADIDRVDEQFF.

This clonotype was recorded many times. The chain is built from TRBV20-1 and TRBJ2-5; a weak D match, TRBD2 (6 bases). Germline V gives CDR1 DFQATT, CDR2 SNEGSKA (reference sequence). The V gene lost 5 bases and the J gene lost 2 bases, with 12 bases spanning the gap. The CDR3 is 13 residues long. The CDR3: CSAGSGGQETQYF. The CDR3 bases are TGCAGTGCTGGCTCCGGGGGACAAGAGACCCAGTACTTC.

The CDR3 DNA sequence: TGTGCCAGCAGCCAAGGGGTCGGGGGGGCCTACAATGAGCAGTTCTTC. Translated, it gives CASSQGVGGAYNEQFF. This chain links TRBV4-2 with TRBJ2-1, with 8 nucleotides matching TRBD2. The V segment lost 1 base and the J segment 2 bases; nucleotides outside the gene matches: 4. Germline values: CDR1 LGHNA, CDR2 YNFKEQ. CDR3 length: 16 amino acids.

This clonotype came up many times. CDR3 in amino acids: CASSSGGRNYGYTF. CDR3 nucleotides: TGTGCCAGCAGTTCTGGGGGACGGAACTATGGCTACACCTTC. The chain joins TRBV27 to TRBJ1-2; the D gene is possibly TRBD1 (5 bases). V was shortened by 4 bases and J by 2 bases, with 11 bases between the two germline ends. This CDR3 is built from 14 residues. Germline lookup yields CDR1 MNHEY and CDR2 SMNVEV (reference sequence).

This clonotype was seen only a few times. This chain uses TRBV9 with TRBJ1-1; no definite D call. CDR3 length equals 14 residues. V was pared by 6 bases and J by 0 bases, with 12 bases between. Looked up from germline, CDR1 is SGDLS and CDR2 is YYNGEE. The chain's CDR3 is CASTQDPMNTEAFF. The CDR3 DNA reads TGTGCCAGCACCCAGGACCCGATGAACACTGAAGCTTTCTTT.

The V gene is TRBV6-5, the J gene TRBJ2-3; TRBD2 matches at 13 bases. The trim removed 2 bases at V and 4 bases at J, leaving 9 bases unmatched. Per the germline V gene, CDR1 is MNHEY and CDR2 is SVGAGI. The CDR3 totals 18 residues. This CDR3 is CASSYGGLAGILSDTQYF. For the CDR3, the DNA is TGTGCCAGCAGTTACGGGGGACTAGCGGGAATCTTGTCAGATACGCAGTATTTT.